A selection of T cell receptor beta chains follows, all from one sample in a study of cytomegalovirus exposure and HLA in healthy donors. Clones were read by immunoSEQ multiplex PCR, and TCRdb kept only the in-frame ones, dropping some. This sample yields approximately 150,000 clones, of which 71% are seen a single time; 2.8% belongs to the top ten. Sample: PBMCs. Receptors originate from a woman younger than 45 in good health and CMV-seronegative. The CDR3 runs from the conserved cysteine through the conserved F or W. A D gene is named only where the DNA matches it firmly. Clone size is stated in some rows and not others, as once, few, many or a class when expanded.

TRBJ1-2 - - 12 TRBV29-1 CSTPGGEGGYTF TGCAGCACTCCGGGGGGAGAGGGGGGCTACACCTTC
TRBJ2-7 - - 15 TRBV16 CASSQSDGSTYEQYF TGTGCCAGCAGCCAATCAGACGGGAGCACCTACGAGCAGTACTTC
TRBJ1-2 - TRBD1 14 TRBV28 CASSDRGLGDGYTF TGTGCCAGCAGTGACAGGGGGCTAGGGGATGGCTACACCTTC
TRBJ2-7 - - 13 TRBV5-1 CASSLEQVGEQYF TGCGCCAGCAGCTTGGAACAGGTGGGCGAGCAGTACTTC
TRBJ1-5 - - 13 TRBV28 CASSPDLTQPQHF TGTGCCAGCAGTCCGGACTTGACCCAGCCCCAGCATTTT
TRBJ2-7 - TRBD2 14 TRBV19 CASSMVTSGYEQYF TGTGCCAGTAGTATGGTCACTAGCGGCTACGAGCAGTACTTC
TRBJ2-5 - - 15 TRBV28 CASSPRLLRGDTQYF TGTGCCAGCAGTCCCCGTCTATTGCGCGGCGATACCCAGTACTTC
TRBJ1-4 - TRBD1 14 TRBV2 CASSAGTVFEKLFF TGTGCCAGCAGCGCCGGGACAGTTTTTGAAAAACTGTTTTTT
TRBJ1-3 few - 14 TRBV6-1 CASSMTGSGNTIYF TGTGCCAGCAGTATGACAGGATCTGGGAACACCATATATTTT
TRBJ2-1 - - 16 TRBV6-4 CASSEAAGSQNNEQFF TGTGCCAGCAGTGAAGCTGCAGGGTCGCAGAACAATGAGCAGTTCTTC
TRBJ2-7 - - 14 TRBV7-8 CASSLDQGGDEQYF TGTGCCAGCAGCTTAGACCAGGGCGGCGACGAGCAGTACTTC
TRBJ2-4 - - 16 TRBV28 CASSLFFNLAKNIQYF TGTGCCAGCAGTTTATTTTTTAATCTAGCCAAAAACATTCAGTACTTC
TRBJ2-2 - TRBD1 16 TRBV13 CASSPGQGEGAGELFF TGTGCCAGCAGCCCGGGACAGGGGGAAGGGGCCGGGGAGCTGTTTTTT
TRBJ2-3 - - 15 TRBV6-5 CASSSLGGGFDTQYF TGTGCCAGCAGCAGCCTAGGCGGAGGATTCGATACGCAGTATTTT
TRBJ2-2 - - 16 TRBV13 CASSLTGAKSTGELFF TGTGCCAGCAGCTTAACTGGAGCCAAGAGCACCGGGGAGCTGTTTTTT
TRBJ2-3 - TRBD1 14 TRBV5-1 CASSLGQGIDTQYF TGCGCCAGCAGCTTGGGACAGGGGATCGATACGCAGTATTTT
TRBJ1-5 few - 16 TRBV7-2 CASSTTGGFSNQPQHF TGTGCCAGCAGCACAACGGGGGGCTTTAGCAATCAGCCCCAGCATTTT
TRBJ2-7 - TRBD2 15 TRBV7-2 CASSLGPAGFYEQYF TGTGCCAGCAGCTTAGGCCCAGCGGGATTCTACGAGCAGTACTTC
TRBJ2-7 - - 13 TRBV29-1 CSVEISGAYEQYF TGCAGCGTAGAAATTAGCGGAGCCTACGAGCAGTACTTC
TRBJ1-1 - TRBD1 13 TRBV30 CAWSKGANTEAFF TGTGCCTGGTCCAAGGGGGCGAACACTGAAGCTTTCTTT
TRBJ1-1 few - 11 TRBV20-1 CSATTNTEAFF TGCAGTGCTACAACTAACACTGAAGCTTTCTTT
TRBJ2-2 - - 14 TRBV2 CASSEAGNTGELFF TGTGCCAGCAGTGAGGCAGGGAACACCGGGGAGCTGTTTTTT
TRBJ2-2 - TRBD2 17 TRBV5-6 CASSHYSGDLNTGELFF TGTGCCAGCAGCCACTACAGCGGGGACCTAAACACCGGGGAGCTGTTTTTT
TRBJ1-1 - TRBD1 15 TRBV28 CASRRGTGTNTEAFF TGTGCCAGCAGGCGTGGGACAGGGACGAACACTGAAGCTTTCTTT
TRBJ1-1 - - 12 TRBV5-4 CASSQDSPEAFF TGTGCCAGCAGCCAGGACAGCCCTGAAGCTTTCTTT
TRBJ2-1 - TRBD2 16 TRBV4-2 CASSQETAGVYNEQFF TGTGCCAGCAGCCAAGAAACAGCGGGGGTATACAATGAGCAGTTCTTC
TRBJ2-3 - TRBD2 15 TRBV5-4 CATRSGGINTDTQYF TGTGCCACCCGATCCGGGGGGATCAACACAGATACGCAGTATTTT
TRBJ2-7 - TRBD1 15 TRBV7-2 CASSLYRQGSYEQYF TGTGCCAGCAGCTTATATAGACAGGGCTCCTACGAGCAGTACTTC
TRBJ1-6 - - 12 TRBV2 CAAVSEDSPLHF TGTGCCGCCGTTTCAGAGGATTCACCCCTCCACTTT
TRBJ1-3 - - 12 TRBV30 CAWSGAGNTIYF TGTGCCTGGAGTGGGGCAGGAAACACCATATATTTT
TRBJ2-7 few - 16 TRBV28 CASSSIRAGAKIGQYF TGTGCCAGCAGTTCGATACGCGCGGGGGCGAAAATCGGGCAGTACTTC
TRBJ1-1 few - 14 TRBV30 CAWTRTWGDTEAFF TGTGCCTGGACCCGGACTTGGGGGGACACTGAAGCTTTCTTT
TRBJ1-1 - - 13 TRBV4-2 CASSPSGNTEAFF TGTGCCAGCAGCCCATCGGGGAATACTGAAGCTTTCTTT
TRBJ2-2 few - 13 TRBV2 CASRFQDTGELFF TGTGCCAGCCGATTCCAGGACACCGGGGAGCTGTTTTTT
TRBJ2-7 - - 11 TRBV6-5 CASSPGIGKYF TGTGCCAGCAGCCCGGGGATAGGGAAGTACTTC
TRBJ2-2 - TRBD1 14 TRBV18 CASSRTGEAGELFF TGTGCCAGCTCACGGACAGGCGAGGCCGGGGAGCTGTTTTTT
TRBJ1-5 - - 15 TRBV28 CASSLEATGHQPQHF TGTGCCAGCAGTTTAGAAGCTACAGGTCATCAGCCCCAGCATTTT
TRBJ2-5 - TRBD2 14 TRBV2 CASIRPLAEETQYF TGTGCCAGCATTAGGCCCCTAGCGGAAGAGACCCAGTACTTC
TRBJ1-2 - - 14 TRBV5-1 CASSLGGFNYGYTF TGCGCCAGCAGCTTGGGAGGGTTTAACTATGGCTACACCTTC
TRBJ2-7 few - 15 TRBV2 CASRTEMAGSYEQYF TGTGCCAGCAGGACGGAGATGGCGGGCTCCTACGAGCAGTACTTC
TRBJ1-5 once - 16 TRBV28 CASSFVQLNSNQPQHF TGTGCCAGCAGTTTTGTACAGCTAAATAGCAATCAGCCCCAGCATTTT
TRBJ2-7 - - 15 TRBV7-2 CASSSSSSSSYEQYF TGTGCCAGCAGCTCATCTAGCTCATCCTCCTACGAGCAGTACTTC
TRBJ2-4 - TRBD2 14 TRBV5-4 CASSLLAGTNIQYF TGTGCCAGCAGCTTACTAGCGGGAACAAACATTCAGTACTTC